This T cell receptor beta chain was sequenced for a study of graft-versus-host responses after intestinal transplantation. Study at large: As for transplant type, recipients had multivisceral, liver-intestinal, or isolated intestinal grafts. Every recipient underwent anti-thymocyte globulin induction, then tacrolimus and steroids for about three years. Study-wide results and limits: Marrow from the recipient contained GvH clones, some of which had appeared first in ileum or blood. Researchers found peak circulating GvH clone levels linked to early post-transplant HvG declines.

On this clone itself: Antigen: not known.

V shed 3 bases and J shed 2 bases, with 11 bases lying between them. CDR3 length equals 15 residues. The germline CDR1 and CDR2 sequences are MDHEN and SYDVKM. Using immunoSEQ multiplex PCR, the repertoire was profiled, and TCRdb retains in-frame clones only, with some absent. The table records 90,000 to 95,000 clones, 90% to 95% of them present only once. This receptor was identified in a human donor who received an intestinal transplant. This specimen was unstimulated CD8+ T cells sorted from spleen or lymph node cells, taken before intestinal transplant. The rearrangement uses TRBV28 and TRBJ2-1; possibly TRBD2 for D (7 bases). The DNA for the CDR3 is TGTGCCAGCAGTTTGTGGGAGGGGGCCTACAATGAGCAGTTCTTC. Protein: CASSLWEGAYNEQFF.